This TCR beta chain was recorded in a study of T cell responses to AZD1222 COVID-19 vaccine. Study findings and constraints: Scientists sampled the repertoires only once the peak T cell response had passed. An increase in Spike-specific TCR breadth and depth was observed after two AZD1222 doses. Clonal diversity may have been underestimated, and the donors were mostly white British, with more females than males.

Germline V lookup: CDR1 MNHEY, CDR2 SVGEGT. CDR3 length: 13 amino acids. V was trimmed by 3 bases and J by 5 bases, leaving 11 bases between them. Notes on this clone: The antigen remains unidentified.

Repertoires were generated with immunoSEQ multiplex PCR, while TCRdb's copy carries only in-frame clones and drops some. The table shows about 68,000 clones, with about nine tenths occurring only once. This rearrangement joins TRBV6-2 or TRBV6-3 to TRBJ2-7; D is unclear. The starting material was peripheral blood, obtained on day 0 of AZD1222 vaccination. This clonotype originated in an adult in good health. In DNA, the CDR3 is TGTGCCAGCAGTTATGACGGGCCCCACGAGCAGTACTTC. The encoded protein is CASSYDGPHEQYF.